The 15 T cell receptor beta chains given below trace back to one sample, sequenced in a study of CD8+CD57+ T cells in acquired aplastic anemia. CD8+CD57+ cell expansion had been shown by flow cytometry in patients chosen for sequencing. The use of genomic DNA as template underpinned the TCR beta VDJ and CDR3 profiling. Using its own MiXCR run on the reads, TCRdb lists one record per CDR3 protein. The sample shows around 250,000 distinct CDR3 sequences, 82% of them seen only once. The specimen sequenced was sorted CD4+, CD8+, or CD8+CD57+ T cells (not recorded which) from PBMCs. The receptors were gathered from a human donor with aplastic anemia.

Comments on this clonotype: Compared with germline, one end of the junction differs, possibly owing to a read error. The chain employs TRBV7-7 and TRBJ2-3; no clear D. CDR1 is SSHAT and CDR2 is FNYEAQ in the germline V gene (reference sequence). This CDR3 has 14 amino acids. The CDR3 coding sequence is TGTGCCAGCAGCTTAGCGCAAGTGACCGCCACGGAGTTGTTT. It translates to CASSLAQVTATELF.

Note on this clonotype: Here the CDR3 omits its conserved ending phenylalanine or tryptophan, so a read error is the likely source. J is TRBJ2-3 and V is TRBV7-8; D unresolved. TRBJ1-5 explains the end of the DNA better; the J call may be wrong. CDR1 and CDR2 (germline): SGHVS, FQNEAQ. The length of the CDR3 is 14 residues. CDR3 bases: TGTGCCAGCAGTCCACTAGCAGGTCGGCTGGCTCAGCATTAT. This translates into CASSPLAGRLAQHY.

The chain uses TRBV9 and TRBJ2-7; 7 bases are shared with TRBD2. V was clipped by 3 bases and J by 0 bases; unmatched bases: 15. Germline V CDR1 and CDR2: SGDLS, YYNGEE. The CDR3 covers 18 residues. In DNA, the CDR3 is TGTGCCAGCAGCGGGGATGGGGGAGGGAGCGACACCTCCTACGAGCAGTACGTC. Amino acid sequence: CASSGDGGGSDTSYEQYV.

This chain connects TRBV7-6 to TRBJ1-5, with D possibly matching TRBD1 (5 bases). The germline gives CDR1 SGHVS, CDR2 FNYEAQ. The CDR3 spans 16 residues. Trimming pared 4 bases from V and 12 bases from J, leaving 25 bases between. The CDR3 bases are TGTGCCAGCAGCTCAGACCCATGGCAGGGCCATCTCCACCAGCATTTT. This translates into CASSSDPWQGHLHQHF.

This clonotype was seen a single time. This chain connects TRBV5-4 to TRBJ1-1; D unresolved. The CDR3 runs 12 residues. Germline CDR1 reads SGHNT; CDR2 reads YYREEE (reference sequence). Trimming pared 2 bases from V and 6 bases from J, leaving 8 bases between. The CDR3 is CASSFTRAEAFF. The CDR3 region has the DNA TGTGCCAGCAGCTTTACTAGAGCTGAAGCTTTCTTT. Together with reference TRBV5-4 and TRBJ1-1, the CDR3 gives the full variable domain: ETGVTQSPTHLIKTRGQQVTLRCSSQSGHNTVSWYQQALGQGPQFIFQYYREEENGRGNFPPRFSGLQFPNYSSELNVNALELDDSALYLCASSFTRAEAFFGQGTRLTVV.

CDR3: CASSPPVGSGNTIYF. The CDR3 DNA reads TGTGCCAGCAGCCCCCCAGTAGGATCTGGAAACACCATATATTTT. J is TRBJ1-3 and V is TRBV7-6; no clear D gene. The length of the CDR3 is 15 residues. Germline V gene data show CDR1 as SGHVS and CDR2 as FNYEAQ. V lost 5 bases to trimming and J lost 1 base, with 12 bases between them.

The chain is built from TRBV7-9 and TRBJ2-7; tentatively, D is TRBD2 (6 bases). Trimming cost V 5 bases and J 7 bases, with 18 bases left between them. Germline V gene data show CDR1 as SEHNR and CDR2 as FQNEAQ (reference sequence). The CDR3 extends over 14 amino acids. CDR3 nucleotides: TGTGCCAGCAGCCTCGGCGCGGCGGGGCGGGAGCAGTACTTC. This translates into CASSLGAAGREQYF.

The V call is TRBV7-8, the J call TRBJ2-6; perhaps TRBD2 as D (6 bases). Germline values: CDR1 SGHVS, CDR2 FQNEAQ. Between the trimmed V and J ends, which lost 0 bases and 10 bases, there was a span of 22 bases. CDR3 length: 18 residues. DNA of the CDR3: TGTGCCAGCAGCTTAGCGGGAGGTCCCGGCACGCAGGATAACGTCCTGACTTTC. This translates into CASSLAGGPGTQDNVLTF.

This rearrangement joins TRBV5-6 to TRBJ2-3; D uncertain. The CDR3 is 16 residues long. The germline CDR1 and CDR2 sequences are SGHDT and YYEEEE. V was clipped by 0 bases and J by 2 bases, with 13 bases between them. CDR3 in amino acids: CASSLEAARSTDTQYF. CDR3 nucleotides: TGTGCCAGCAGCTTGGAGGCGGCGCGGTCCACAGATACGCAGTATTTT.

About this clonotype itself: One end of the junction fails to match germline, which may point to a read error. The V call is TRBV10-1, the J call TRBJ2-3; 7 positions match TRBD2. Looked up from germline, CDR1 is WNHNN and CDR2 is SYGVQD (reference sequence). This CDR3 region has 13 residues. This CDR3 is CASRGGWRDAQFF. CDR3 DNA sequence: TGCGCCAGCAGGGGAGGGTGGAGAGATGCGCAGTTTTTT.

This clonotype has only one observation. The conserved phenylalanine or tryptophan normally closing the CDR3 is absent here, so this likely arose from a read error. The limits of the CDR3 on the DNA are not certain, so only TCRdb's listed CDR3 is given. CDR3 in amino acids: CASRDAGTGPQYV. V is TRBV9 and J is TRBJ2-3; TRBD1, the table's D call, lacks a check against the DNA. CDR1 and CDR2 (germline): SGDLS, YYNGEE. Ends included, the CDR3 has 13 residues.

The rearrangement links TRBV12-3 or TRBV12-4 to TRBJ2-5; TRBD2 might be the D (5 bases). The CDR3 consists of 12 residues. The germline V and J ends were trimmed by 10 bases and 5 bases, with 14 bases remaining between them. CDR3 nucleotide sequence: TGTGCCACCAGGCGGGCTAGGGAGACCCAGTACTTC. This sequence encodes CATRRARETQYF.

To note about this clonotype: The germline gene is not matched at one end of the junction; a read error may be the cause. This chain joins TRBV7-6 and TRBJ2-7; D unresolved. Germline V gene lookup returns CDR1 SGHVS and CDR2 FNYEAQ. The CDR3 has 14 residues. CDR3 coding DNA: TGTGCCGCCAGCAGAGATACGCGGCTCTACGACCAGTACTTC. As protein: CAASRDTRLYDQYF.

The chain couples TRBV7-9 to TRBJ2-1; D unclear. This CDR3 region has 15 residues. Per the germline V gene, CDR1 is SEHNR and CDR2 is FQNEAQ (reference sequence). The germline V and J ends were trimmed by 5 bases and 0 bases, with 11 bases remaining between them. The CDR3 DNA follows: TGTGCCAGCAGCCTGGCGCAGAGCTCCTACAATGAGCAGTTCTTC. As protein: CASSLAQSSYNEQFF.

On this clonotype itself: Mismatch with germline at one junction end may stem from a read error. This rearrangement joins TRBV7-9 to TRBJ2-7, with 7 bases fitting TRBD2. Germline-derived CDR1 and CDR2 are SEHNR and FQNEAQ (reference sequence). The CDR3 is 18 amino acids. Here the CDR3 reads CASSLARFGLLAGYEQYF. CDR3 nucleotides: TGTGCCAGCAGCCTAGCCCGCTTTGGGTTGTTAGCGGGCTACGAGCAGTACTTC.